This TCR beta chain was captured by sequencing in a study of OX40 agonist ivuxolimab in advanced cancers. Overall study findings and caveats: Low clonal expansion, among the lowest seen, marked partial responders at 0.1-3.0 mg/kg.

Autoimmune disease history or systemic immunosuppression was exclusionary. A word on this clone: Its target is not known.

This table comes from immunoSEQ multiplex PCR, and its TCRdb copy is limited to in-frame clones, with some not included. Seen here are 100,000 or so clones, around 86% observed once, and the top ten hold just under 2%. Germline V lookup: CDR1 MNHEY, CDR2 SVGAGI. CDR3 length: 15 amino acids. The germline V and J ends were trimmed by 8 bases and 1 base, with 17 bases remaining between them. The input for sequencing was CD4+ or CD8+ T cells sorted from blood, taken in a trial of the OX40 agonist ivuxolimab. The chain has TRBV6-5 and TRBJ1-1, with D tentatively TRBD1 (6 bases). This clonotype was sampled from an adult with an advanced solid tumor such as melanoma, head and neck, liver or kidney cancer. The CDR3 reads CASAGGHSANTEAFF. The CDR3 nucleotides read TGTGCCAGCGCTGGGGGACATTCGGCGAACACTGAAGCTTTCTTT.